This is a list of T cell receptor beta chains from one sample in a study of early T cells in non-severe SARS-CoV-2 infection. TCRdb reprocessed the 5' RACE reads with MiXCR, giving one entry per CDR3 protein. The table includes some 89,000 distinct CDR3 sequences, 8% to 13% detected once. The specimen comprised whole blood, sampled at baseline. The receptors come from an adult who was a healthcare worker with PCR-confirmed SARS-CoV-2 infection or an uninfected control (not recorded which). The CDR3 runs from the conserved cysteine through the conserved F or W. D genes are given only for firm matches. Clone size is given for some rows only: seen once, a few or many times, or a class if the clone is expanded.

clone_size | cdr3_length | j_call | d_call | v_call | cdr3_nt | cdr3_aa
few | 15 | TRBJ1-1 | NA | TRBV7-6 | TGTGCCAGCAGCTTAGTGATCAGGGGCAACACTGAAGCTTTCTTT | CASSLVIRGNTEAFF
NA | 14 | TRBJ2-1 | TRBD1 | TRBV12-3/TRBV12-4 | TGTGCCAGCAGTTGGGACAGGGTAAAAAATGAGCAGTTCTTC | CASSWDRVKNEQFF
few | 18 | TRBJ2-1 | TRBD1 | TRBV7-2 | TGTGCCAGCAGCTATGGGACAGTCAACCAAATATTTTACGATGAGCAGTTCTTC | CASSYGTVNQIFYDEQFF
NA | 14 | TRBJ2-5 | TRBD1 | TRBV6-1 | TGTGCCAGCAGCTGGGACAGGGGTGGAGAGACCCAGTACTTC | CASSWDRGGETQYF
few | 15 | TRBJ2-3 | TRBD2 | TRBV20-1 | TGCAGTCCCCGGGAGGGGTTGGGCCAGTCAGATACGCAGTATTTT | CSPREGLGQSDTQYF
NA | 13 | TRBJ2-1 | NA | TRBV3-1 | TGTGCCAGCAGCCAGGGTGTCCTGTCTGAGCAGTTCTTC | CASSQGVLSEQFF
few | 17 | TRBJ2-2 | TRBD2 | TRBV7-3 | TGTGCCAGCAGCGCCCTAGCGGGGGGGCCTCGGAACGGGGAGCTGTTTTTT | CASSALAGGPRNGELFF
many | 15 | TRBJ2-5 | TRBD1 | TRBV7-2 | TGTGCCAGCAGCTTATGGGCAGGGGGCGCAGAGACCCAGTACTTC | CASSLWAGGAETQYF
few | 12 | TRBJ2-3 | NA | TRBV10-3 | TGTGCCATCACCCAGGCGGGAGATACGCAGTATTTT | CAITQAGDTQYF
few | 15 | TRBJ2-6 | NA | TRBV10-3 | TGTGCCATCACTGGGGACCTCTCTGGGGCCAACGTCCTGACTTTC | CAITGDLSGANVLTF
few | 12 | TRBJ2-3 | NA | TRBV7-2 | TGTGCCAGCAGCGGCCCTGGAAATACGCAGTATTTT | CASSGPGNTQYF
many | 17 | TRBJ2-2 | TRBD1 | TRBV24-1 | TGTGCCACCAGTGATTCGGGACAGGGGGCATTAGCCGGGGAGCTGTTTTTT | CATSDSGQGALAGELFF
few | 15 | TRBJ2-7 | TRBD1 | TRBV18 | TGTGCCAGCTCTCCGGGGACAGTTAGCTCCTACGAGCAGTACTTC | CASSPGTVSSYEQYF
many | 15 | TRBJ1-5 | TRBD1 | TRBV7-3 | TGTGCCAGCAGCGACGGGACAGGGGCAGGACAGCCCCAGCATTTT | CASSDGTGAGQPQHF
NA | 13 | TRBJ1-2 | NA | TRBV19 | TGTGCCACCACGGACAGTCCTAACTATGGCTACACCTTC | CATTDSPNYGYTF
NA | 15 | TRBJ1-3 | NA | TRBV11-2 | TGTGCCAGCAGCCTACACAGCAGCTCTGGAAACACCATATATTTT | CASSLHSSSGNTIYF